A selection of T cell receptor beta chains follows, all from one sample in a study of CD8 T cells in ankylosing spondylitis. TCRdb redid the calling of the 5' RACE reads with MiXCR, one entry per CDR3 protein. The sample includes 350,000 to 400,000 distinct CDR3 sequences, approximately 22% of them seen just once. The source material was blood, either unsorted or a sorted T cell fraction (not recorded which). The source is a male donor with ankylosing spondylitis or in good health (not recorded which). CDR3s include the opening cysteine and the closing phenylalanine or tryptophan. D genes are given only for firm matches. Clone size is shown for a subset of rows, as once, few, many or a class of expanded clone.

>15|TRBD2|-|TRBJ2-1|TRBV6-2/TRBV6-3
TGTGCCAGCAGTTACCCGCCCGGGACTAGCTATGAGCAGTTCTTC
CASSYPPGTSYEQFF
>16|TRBD1|-|TRBJ1-4|TRBV7-9
TGTGCCAGCAGCCCACGGACAGGGTGGACTAATGAAAAACTGTTTTTT
CASSPRTGWTNEKLFF
>15|-|-|TRBJ2-7|TRBV7-9
TGTGCCAGCAGCCCAGAACCCGGACAAGCCTACGAGCAGTACTTC
CASSPEPGQAYEQYF
>13|-|-|TRBJ2-7|TRBV5-5
TGTGCCAGCGCCTGGGTAGCCACCTACGAGCAGTACTTC
CASAWVATYEQYF
>15|-|once|TRBJ2-1|TRBV19
TGTGCCAGTAGTATGATCATCGGGGCGAACAATGAGCAGTTCTTC
CASSMIIGANNEQFF
>12|-|-|TRBJ2-7|TRBV7-6
TGTGCCAGCAGCTTTATGGGGGACGAGCAGTACTTC
CASSFMGDEQYF
>13|-|-|TRBJ2-2|TRBV29-1
TGCAGCGGATTGCAGGAGAACACCGGGGAGCTGTTTTTT
CSGLQENTGELFF
>16|TRBD1|few|TRBJ2-5|TRBV7-9
TGTGCCAGCAGCTCACCGGGACAGGGAACCCAAGAGACCCAGTACTTC
CASSSPGQGTQETQYF
>14|-|-|TRBJ1-4|TRBV6-1
TGTGCCAGCACCCCAGGGGCCGAATATGAAAAACTGTTTTTT
CASTPGAEYEKLFF
>14|TRBD1|many|TRBJ2-3|TRBV12-3/TRBV12-4
TGTGCCAGCAGTTTTACAGGGGGAGCAGATACGCAGTATTTT
CASSFTGGADTQYF
>15|-|-|TRBJ2-3|TRBV28
TGTGCCACCTCTAGGGGCCAGGCCCTCACAGATACGCAGTATTTT
CATSRGQALTDTQYF
>16|TRBD2|-|TRBJ2-3|TRBV29-1
TGCAGCGTCGCCGAAACGACTAGCGGGGGAACAGATACGCAGTATTTT
CSVAETTSGGTDTQYF
>16|TRBD1|-|TRBJ2-3|TRBV9
TGTGCCAGCAGCCCTATCCGGGACAGTCGCACAGATACGCAGTATTTT
CASSPIRDSRTDTQYF
>16|TRBD1|-|TRBJ2-7|TRBV7-9
TGTGCCAGCAGGCCAACAGGGGGACCCACGACGTACGAGCAGTACTTC
CASRPTGGPTTYEQYF
>18|-|-|TRBJ2-1|TRBV11-2
TGTGCCAGCAGCTTATACTACGTCAGTACGGGAAAAGCGAATGAGCAGTTCTTC
CASSLYYVSTGKANEQFF
>12|-|-|TRBJ2-7|TRBV12-3/TRBV12-4
TGTGCCAGCAGCCGAGGAGGGATCGAGCAGTACTTC
CASSRGGIEQYF
>15|TRBD2|-|TRBJ2-3|TRBV11-2
TGTGCCAGCAGCTTTCTCGGGGGGAGCACAGATACGCAGTATTTT
CASSFLGGSTDTQYF
>15|-|few|TRBJ2-1|TRBV12-3/TRBV12-4
TGTGCCAGCAGTTTAGTGGTGGGGGGGCCGAATGAGCAGTTCTTC
CASSLVVGGPNEQFF
>15|-|few|TRBJ2-5|TRBV12-3/TRBV12-4
TGTGCCAGCAGTCACGGGGCCGGTAGACAAGAGACCCAGTACTTC
CASSHGAGRQETQYF
>14|-|-|TRBJ2-7|TRBV20-1
TGCAGTGCTAGAGACGGGACGGCGAACTACGAGCAGTACTTC
CSARDGTANYEQYF
>15|TRBD1|-|TRBJ2-7|TRBV7-9
TGTGCCAGCAGCTCTGGACAGGAGCAGGGGTACGAGCAGTACTTC
CASSSGQEQGYEQYF
>15|TRBD1|-|TRBJ2-1|TRBV18
TGTGCCAGCTCACAGGGACAGACATCCTACAATGAGCAGTTCTTC
CASSQGQTSYNEQFF
>14|-|few|TRBJ2-7|TRBV29-1
TGCAGCGCCGAGGGCGGGACGCCCCCCTACGAGCAGTACTTC
CSAEGGTPPYEQYF
>18|TRBD2|-|TRBJ2-1|TRBV4-1
TGCGCCAGCAGCCAAGACCCTAGTGGGCGGGGGGCACACAATGAGCAGTTCTTC
CASSQDPSGRGAHNEQFF
>14|TRBD2|few|TRBJ2-1|TRBV7-9
TGTGCCAGCAGCCCGCCCGGACTAGCGGGTGAGCAGTTCTTC
CASSPPGLAGEQFF
>15|TRBD1|few|TRBJ2-7|TRBV27
TGTGCCAGCAGTTTAAGGGGACAGGGTGCCTACGAGCAGTACTTC
CASSLRGQGAYEQYF
>13|TRBD1|-|TRBJ2-3|TRBV24-1
TGTGCCACCAGAGACAGGGTCCAAGATACGCAGTATTTT
CATRDRVQDTQYF
>11|-|once|TRBJ2-7|TRBV27
TGTGCCAGCAGTTCAGGGTCTAGGCAGTACTTC
CASSSGSRQYF
>13|TRBD1|few|TRBJ2-7|TRBV28
TGTGCCAGCAGTCCGGGACAGGGAACCGAGCAGTACTTC
CASSPGQGTEQYF
>15|TRBD1|few|TRBJ2-3|TRBV18
TGTGCCAGCTCACCCGGGACAGGCGAAGGAGATACGCAGTATTTT
CASSPGTGEGDTQYF
>18|-|-|TRBJ2-7|TRBV28
TGTGCCAGCAGTTTTTACCCCCTTGGGACGAGCAGTGACTACGAGCAGTACTTC
CASSFYPLGTSSDYEQYF
>14|-|many|TRBJ1-1|TRBV29-1
TGCAGCGTAGATGGACGGAGTATGAACACTGAAGCTTTCTTT
CSVDGRSMNTEAFF
>12|TRBD1|few|TRBJ2-1|TRBV7-9
TGTGCCAGCAGCTTGGACAGGAATGAGCAGTTCTTC
CASSLDRNEQFF
>15|TRBD2|-|TRBJ2-1|TRBV6-1
TGTGCCAGCAGTCCTTCTAGCGGGGGCCACAATGAGCAGTTCTTC
CASSPSSGGHNEQFF
>11|-|-|TRBJ1-2|TRBV30
TGTGCCTGGAGGGTTGGGCTTGGCTACACCTTC
CAWRVGLGYTF
>16|TRBD2|-|TRBJ2-2|TRBV6-1
TGTGCCAGCAGCGCTGGACTAGCGCAAAACACCGGGGAGCTGTTTTTT
CASSAGLAQNTGELFF
>14|TRBD1|-|TRBJ2-5|TRBV14
TGTGCCAGCAGCCATACACAGGGGGAAGAGACCCAGTACTTC
CASSHTQGEETQYF
>17|TRBD1|few|TRBJ2-2|TRBV15
TGTGCCACCAGCAGAGCACCGACAGGGACGACGGCCGGGGAGCTGTTTTTT
CATSRAPTGTTAGELFF
>16|TRBD1|once|TRBJ2-7|TRBV25-1
TGTGCCAGCAGTGAATTTCAGGGGGCGGCCTCCTACGAGCAGTACTTC
CASSEFQGAASYEQYF